This entry features one TCR beta chain sequence. Its specificity is not known. These data are taken from a study of T cells expressing NK-cell markers. The overall study: All TCR beta repertoires analysed originated from sorted CD3+CD56+NKG2C+, CD3+CD56+NKG2C- and CD3+CD56-NKG2C+ T cells. Among eight sequenced donors, seven carried HCMV seropositivity while one was seronegative. Whole-study findings and limits: Of CD8+ T cells, about 1.0-7.5% belonged to dominant NKG2C+ clonotypes in 5 to 7 donors. Dominance of the CD3+CD56-NKG2C+ fraction by these clonotypes also held in several donors.

Germline CDR1 KGHSH, CDR2 LQKENI. The CDR3 loop spans 15 amino acids. TCRdb reanalyzed the 5' RACE reads and collapses them to one entry per CDR3 protein, without DNA. The data show almost 450,000 distinct CDR3 sequences, and the top ten clones hold 6% to 8%. Sequencing used blood T cells: a sorted CD56 or NKG2C T cell subset, CD4+ or CD8+ T cells, or bulk PBMC T cells (not recorded which). The chain carries TRBV18 and TRBJ2-7. This TCR derives from a woman aged 18-70 years in good health. The CDR3 sequence: CASSPLQSVSYEQYF.